These T cell receptor beta chains were read from a single sample in a study of blood T cell repertoires in COVID-19. The method was immunoSEQ multiplex PCR; TCRdb's version includes in-frame clones alone and lacks a portion of them. This sample yields 140,000 to 150,000 clones, of which around four fifths are seen a single time; 6% belongs to the top ten. Sequencing used PBMCs or T cells enriched from blood (not recorded which). The receptors come from a woman aged 45-59 years who had recovered from COVID-19. CDR3s include the opening cysteine and the closing phenylalanine or tryptophan.

J: TRBJ2-3
V: TRBV20-1
CDR3: CSASSPSGGDQDTQYF

J: TRBJ2-4
V: TRBV18
CDR3: CASSPPTGRAKNIQYF

J: TRBJ1-3
V: TRBV3-1/TRBV3-2
CDR3: CASSQFGTVSGNTIYF

J: TRBJ2-7
V: TRBV27
CDR3: CASRHQGYEQYF

J: TRBJ2-3
V: TRBV27
CDR3: CASSPAGDTQYF

J: TRBJ1-3
V: TRBV11-1
CDR3: CASFGTGPSGNTIYF

J: TRBJ2-5
V: TRBV11-2
CDR3: CASSFNPGETQYF

J: TRBJ1-1
V: TRBV5-1
CDR3: CASSLTQGTEAFF

J: TRBJ2-2
V: TRBV3-1/TRBV3-2
CDR3: CASSPGGTGELFF

J: TRBJ1-1
V: TRBV16
CDR3: CASSQLSRGNTEAFF

J: TRBJ2-1
V: TRBV7-7
CDR3: CASSPDSYNEQFF

J: TRBJ2-7
V: TRBV7-9
CDR3: CASSPRTSGPYEQYF

J: TRBJ1-1
V: TRBV5-1
CDR3: CASSLAQGIGATEAFF

J: TRBJ2-7
V: TRBV5-1
CDR3: CASSFLTGKPYEQYF

J: TRBJ1-2
V: TRBV6-5
CDR3: CASSYSGAYTF

J: TRBJ1-5
V: TRBV19
CDR3: CASRRGDSNQPQHF

J: TRBJ1-1
V: TRBV6-5
CDR3: CASSPVPEMNTEAFF

J: TRBJ2-3
V: TRBV29-1
CDR3: CSVEGLAAVIDTQYF